These T cell receptor beta chains were read from a single sample in a study of cytomegalovirus exposure and HLA in healthy donors. TCRdb keeps only in-frame clones here, not all; method: immunoSEQ multiplex PCR. The sample carries 85,000 to 100,000 clones, more than 75% recorded once. Sequenced: PBMCs. The receptors originated from a man younger than 40 in good health and CMV-seropositive. The CDR3 runs from the conserved cysteine through the conserved F or W. D genes are given only for firm matches. Clone size is not always given. Where it is, it says once, few, many or a class for expanded clones.

j_call clone_size d_call v_call cdr3_aa cdr3_nt
TRBJ2-1 once TRBD1 TRBV19 CASSIGRTGIEQFF TGTGCCAGTAGTATAGGGAGGACAGGGATTGAGCAGTTCTTC
TRBJ2-5 . TRBD1 TRBV7-3 CASSPDRGQETQYF TGTGCCAGCAGCCCAGACAGGGGGCAAGAGACCCAGTACTTC
TRBJ2-7 . . TRBV5-1 CASSLGPTYEQYF TGCGCCAGCAGCTTGGGGCCCACCTACGAGCAGTACTTC
TRBJ2-5 . TRBD2 TRBV19 CASSPGLAGGVTQYF TGTGCCAGTAGTCCGGGACTAGCGGGAGGCGTGACCCAGTACTTC
TRBJ1-6 . . TRBV6-1 CASIRTGRSPLHF TGTGCCAGCATACGGACGGGGAGATCACCCCTCCACTTT
TRBJ2-5 . . TRBV7-2 CASSPGGLAASGQETQYF TGTGCCAGCAGCCCCGGGGGCCTAGCGGCCTCAGGTCAAGAGACCCAGTACTTC
TRBJ2-1 once TRBD2 TRBV4-1 CASSQPPKSGKGLWGYNEQFF TGCGCCAGCAGCCAGCCTCCTAAAAGCGGGAAGGGGTTATGGGGCTACAATGAGCAGTTCTTC
TRBJ2-1 . TRBD2 TRBV11-2 CASSLVAGRRNEQFF TGTGCCAGCAGCTTAGTCGCCGGGAGGCGCAATGAGCAGTTCTTC
TRBJ1-4 . TRBD1 TRBV28 CASSPGQGGKLFF TGTGCCAGCAGTCCAGGACAGGGAGGAAAACTGTTTTTT
TRBJ2-5 . TRBD1 TRBV27 CASSFARTGKGETQYF TGTGCCAGCAGTTTTGCCCGGACAGGGAAAGGAGAGACCCAGTACTTC
TRBJ2-1 . TRBD1 TRBV29-1 CSVEDRGRLSYNEQFF TGCAGCGTCGAGGACAGGGGAAGGCTCTCCTACAATGAGCAGTTCTTC
TRBJ2-7 . . TRBV9 CASAHSRDGEQYF TGTGCCAGTGCACATTCCCGTGATGGCGAGCAGTACTTC
TRBJ2-5 . TRBD2 TRBV19 CASSIALAGDLETQYF TGTGCCAGTAGTATAGCGCTAGCGGGAGATCTGGAGACCCAGTACTTC
TRBJ2-7 . TRBD2 TRBV30 CAWSGLAGGGEQYF TGTGCCTGGAGTGGACTAGCGGGAGGGGGAGAGCAGTACTTC
TRBJ2-7 . . TRBV28 CASSPTPYPEQYF TGTGCCAGCAGTCCCACACCGTACCCCGAGCAGTACTTC
TRBJ2-7 . . TRBV27 CASSLTVSSYEQYF TGTGCCAGCAGTTTGACAGTTAGCTCCTACGAGCAGTACTTC
TRBJ2-4 . . TRBV11-2 CASSLGRGLVNIQYF TGTGCCAGCAGCTTAGGACGGGGATTAGTCAACATTCAGTACTTC
TRBJ1-2 . . TRBV5-1 CASSLQGTNYGYTF TGCGCCAGCAGCTTGCAGGGTACGAACTATGGCTACACCTTC